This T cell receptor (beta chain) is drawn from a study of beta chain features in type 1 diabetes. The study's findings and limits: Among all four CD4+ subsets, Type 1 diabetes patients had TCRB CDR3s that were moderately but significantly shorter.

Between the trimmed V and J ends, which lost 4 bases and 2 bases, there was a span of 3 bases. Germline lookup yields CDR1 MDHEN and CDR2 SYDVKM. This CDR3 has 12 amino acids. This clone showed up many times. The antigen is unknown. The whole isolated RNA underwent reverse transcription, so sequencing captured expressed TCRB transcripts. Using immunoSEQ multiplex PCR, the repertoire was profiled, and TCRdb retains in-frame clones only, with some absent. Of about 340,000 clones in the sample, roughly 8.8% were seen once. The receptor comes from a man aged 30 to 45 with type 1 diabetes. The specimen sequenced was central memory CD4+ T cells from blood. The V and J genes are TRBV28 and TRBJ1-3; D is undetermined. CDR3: CASSSPGNTIYF. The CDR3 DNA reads TGTGCCAGCAGTTCACCTGGAAACACCATATATTTT. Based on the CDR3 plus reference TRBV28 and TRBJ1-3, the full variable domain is DVKVTQSSRYLVKRTGEKVFLECVQDMDHENMFWYRQDPGLGLRLIYFSYDVKMKEKGDIPEGYSVSREKKERFSLILESASTNQTSMYLCASSSPGNTIYFGEGSWLTVV.